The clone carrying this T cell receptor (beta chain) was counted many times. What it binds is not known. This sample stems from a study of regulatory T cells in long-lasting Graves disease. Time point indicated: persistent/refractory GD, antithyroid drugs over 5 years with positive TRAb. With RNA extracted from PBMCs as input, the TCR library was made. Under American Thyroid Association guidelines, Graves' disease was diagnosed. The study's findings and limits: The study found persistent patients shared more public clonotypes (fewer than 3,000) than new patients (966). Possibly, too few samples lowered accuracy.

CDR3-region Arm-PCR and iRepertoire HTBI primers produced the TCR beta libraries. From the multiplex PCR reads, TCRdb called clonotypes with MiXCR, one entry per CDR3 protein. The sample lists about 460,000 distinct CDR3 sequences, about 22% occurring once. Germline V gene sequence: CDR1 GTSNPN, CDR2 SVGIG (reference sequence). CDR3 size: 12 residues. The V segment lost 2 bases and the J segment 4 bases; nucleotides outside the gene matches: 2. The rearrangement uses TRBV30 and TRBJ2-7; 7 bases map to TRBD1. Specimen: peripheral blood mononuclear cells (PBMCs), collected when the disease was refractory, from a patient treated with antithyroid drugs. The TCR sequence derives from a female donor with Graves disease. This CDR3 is CAWSRQGYEQYF. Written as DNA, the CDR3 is TGTGCCTGGAGTAGACAGGGTTACGAGCAGTACTTC.